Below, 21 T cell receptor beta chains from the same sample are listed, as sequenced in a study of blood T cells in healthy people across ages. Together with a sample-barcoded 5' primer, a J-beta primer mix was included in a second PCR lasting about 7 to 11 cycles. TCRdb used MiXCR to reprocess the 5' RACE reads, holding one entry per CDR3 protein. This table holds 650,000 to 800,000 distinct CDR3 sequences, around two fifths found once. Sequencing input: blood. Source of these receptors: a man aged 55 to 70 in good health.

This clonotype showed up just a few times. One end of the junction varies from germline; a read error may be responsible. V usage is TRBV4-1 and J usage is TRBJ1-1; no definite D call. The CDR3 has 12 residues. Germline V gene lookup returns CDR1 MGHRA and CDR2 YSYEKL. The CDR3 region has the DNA TGTGCCAGCAGCCAGGTCAACACTGAAGCTTTCTTT. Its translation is CASSQVNTEAFF.

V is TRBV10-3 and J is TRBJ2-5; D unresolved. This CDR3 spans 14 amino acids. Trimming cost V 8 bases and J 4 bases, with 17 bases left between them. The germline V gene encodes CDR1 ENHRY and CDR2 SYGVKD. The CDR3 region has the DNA TGTGCCATCGGCACGGGCGGCCCTATAGAGACCCAGTACTTC. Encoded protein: CAIGTGGPIETQYF.

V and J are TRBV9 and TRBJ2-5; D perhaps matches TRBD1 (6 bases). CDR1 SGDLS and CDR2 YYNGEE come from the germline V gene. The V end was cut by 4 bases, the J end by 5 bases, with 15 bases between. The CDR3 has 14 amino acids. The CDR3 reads CASSTTGTTETQYF. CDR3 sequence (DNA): TGTGCCAGCAGCACCACAGGGACAACGGAGACCCAGTACTTC.

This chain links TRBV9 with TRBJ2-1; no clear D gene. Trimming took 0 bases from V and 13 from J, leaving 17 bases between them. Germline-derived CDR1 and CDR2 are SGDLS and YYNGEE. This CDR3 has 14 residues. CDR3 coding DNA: TGTGCCAGCAGCGTAGGGTTCGGAGAAGAGACCCAGTTCTTC. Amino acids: CASSVGFGEETQFF.

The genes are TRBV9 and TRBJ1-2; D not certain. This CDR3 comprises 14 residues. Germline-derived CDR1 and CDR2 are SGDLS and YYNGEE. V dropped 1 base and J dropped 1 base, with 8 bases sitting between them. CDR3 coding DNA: TGTGCCAGCAGCGTAACTCAGGATAACTATGGCTACACCTTC. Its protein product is CASSVTQDNYGYTF.

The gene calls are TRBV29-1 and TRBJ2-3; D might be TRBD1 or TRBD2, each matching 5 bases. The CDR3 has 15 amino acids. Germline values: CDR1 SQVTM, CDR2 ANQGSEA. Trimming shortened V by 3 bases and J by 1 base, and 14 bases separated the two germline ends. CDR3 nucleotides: TGCAGCGTTGACACCCAGGGAGCCGGCACAGATACGCAGTATTTT. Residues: CSVDTQGAGTDTQYF.

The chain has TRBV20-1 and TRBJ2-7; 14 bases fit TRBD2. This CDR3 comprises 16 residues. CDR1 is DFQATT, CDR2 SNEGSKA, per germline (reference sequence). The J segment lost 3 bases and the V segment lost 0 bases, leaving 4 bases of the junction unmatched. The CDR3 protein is CSARDTGTSGGYEQYF. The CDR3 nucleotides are TGCAGTGCTAGAGACACCGGGACTAGCGGGGGCTACGAGCAGTACTTC.

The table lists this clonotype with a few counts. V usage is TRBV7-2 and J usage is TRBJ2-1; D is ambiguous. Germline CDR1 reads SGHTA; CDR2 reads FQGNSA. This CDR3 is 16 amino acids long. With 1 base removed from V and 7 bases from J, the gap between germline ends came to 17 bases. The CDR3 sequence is CASSLVSSAILNEQFF. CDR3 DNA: TGTGCCAGCAGCTTAGTCTCGTCGGCTATCTTAAATGAGCAGTTCTTC.

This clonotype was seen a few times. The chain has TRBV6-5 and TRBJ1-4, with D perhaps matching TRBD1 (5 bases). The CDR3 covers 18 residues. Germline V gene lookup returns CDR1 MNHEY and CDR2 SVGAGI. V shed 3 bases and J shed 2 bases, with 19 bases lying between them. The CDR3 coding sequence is TGTGCCAGCAGTTATGCTCGCACGAGGGGATCGACTAATGAAAAACTGTTTTTT. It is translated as CASSYARTRGSTNEKLFF.

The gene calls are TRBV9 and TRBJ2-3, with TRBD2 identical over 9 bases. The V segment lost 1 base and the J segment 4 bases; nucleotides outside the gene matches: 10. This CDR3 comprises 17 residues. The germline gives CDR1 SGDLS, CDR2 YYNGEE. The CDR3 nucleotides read TGTGCCAGCAGCGTATCCCCCGGGCGGGGGGGCTCAGATACGCAGTATTTT. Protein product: CASSVSPGRGGSDTQYF.

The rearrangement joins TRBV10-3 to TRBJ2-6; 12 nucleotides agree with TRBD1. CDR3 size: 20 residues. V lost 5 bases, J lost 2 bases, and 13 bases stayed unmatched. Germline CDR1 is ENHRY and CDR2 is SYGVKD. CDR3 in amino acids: CAISLKFRDRGLTGANVLTF. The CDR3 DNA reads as TGTGCCATCAGTTTAAAGTTCCGGGACAGGGGGCTCACTGGGGCCAACGTCCTGACTTTC.

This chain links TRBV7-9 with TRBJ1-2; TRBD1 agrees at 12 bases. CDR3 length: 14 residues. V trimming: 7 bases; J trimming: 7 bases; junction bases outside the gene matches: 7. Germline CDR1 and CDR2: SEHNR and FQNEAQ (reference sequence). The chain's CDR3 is CASTLGTGGGGYTF. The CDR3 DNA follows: TGTGCCAGCACCCTCGGGACAGGGGGCGGTGGCTACACCTTC. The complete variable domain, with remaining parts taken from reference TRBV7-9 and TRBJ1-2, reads DTGVSQNPRHKITKRGQNVTFRCDPISEHNRLYWYRQTLGQGPEFLTYFQNEAQLEKSRLLSDRFSAERPKGSFSTLEIQRTEQGDSAMYLCASTLGTGGGGYTFGSGTRLTVV.

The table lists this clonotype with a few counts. DNA for the CDR3: TGTGCCAGCAGTGAAGCGACGGACCGGGACATCAATGAGCAGTTCTTC. Its translation: CASSEATDRDINEQFF. This chain joins TRBV2 and TRBJ2-1; the D gene is possibly TRBD1 (6 bases). CDR3 size: 16 residues. V was pared by 0 bases and J by 6 bases, with 15 bases between. The germline gives CDR1 SNHLY, CDR2 FYNNEI.

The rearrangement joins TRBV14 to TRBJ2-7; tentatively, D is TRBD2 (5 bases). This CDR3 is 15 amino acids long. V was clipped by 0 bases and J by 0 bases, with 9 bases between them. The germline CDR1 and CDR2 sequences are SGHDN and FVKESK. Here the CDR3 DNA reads TGTGCCAGCAGCCAAGAGAGGGTGTCCTCCTACGAGCAGTACTTC. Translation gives CASSQERVSSYEQYF.

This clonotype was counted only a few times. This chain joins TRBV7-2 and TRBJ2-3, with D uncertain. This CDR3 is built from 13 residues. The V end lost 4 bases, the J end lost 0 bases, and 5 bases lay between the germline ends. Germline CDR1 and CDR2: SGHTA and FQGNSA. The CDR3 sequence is CASSYYSTDTQYF. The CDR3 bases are TGTGCCAGCAGCTATTACAGCACAGATACGCAGTATTTT.

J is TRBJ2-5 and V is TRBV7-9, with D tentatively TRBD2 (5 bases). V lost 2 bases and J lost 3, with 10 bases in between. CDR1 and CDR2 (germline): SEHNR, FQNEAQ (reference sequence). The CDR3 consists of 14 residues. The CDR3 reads CASSLSSGKETQYF. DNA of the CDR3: TGTGCCAGCAGCTTATCGTCGGGGAAAGAGACCCAGTACTTC.

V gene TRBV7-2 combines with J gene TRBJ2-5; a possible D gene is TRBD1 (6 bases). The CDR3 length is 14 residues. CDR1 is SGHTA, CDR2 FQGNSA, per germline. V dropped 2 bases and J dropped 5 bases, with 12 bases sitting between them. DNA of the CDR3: TGTGCCAGCAGCTTACAGGGGAATAAGGAGACCCAGTACTTC. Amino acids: CASSLQGNKETQYF.

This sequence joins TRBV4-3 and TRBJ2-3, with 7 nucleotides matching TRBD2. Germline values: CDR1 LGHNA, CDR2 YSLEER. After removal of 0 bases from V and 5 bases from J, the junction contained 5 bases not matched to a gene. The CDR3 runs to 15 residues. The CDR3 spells CASSQERGNGDTQYF. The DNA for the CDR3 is TGCGCCAGCAGCCAAGAGCGGGGGAATGGAGATACGCAGTATTTT.

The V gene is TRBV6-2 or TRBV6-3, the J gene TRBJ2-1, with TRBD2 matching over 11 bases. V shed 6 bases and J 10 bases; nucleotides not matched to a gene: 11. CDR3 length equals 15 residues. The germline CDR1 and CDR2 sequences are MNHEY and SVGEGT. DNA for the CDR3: TGTGCCAGCAGAGACACCGGACTAGCGGGCTACGAGCAGTTCTTC. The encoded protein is CASRDTGLAGYEQFF.

CDR3 bases: TGTGCTAGTGCCCCGATGGGGGGCACAGATACGCAGTATTTT. Amino acid sequence: CASAPMGGTDTQYF. The rearrangement joins TRBV12-5 to TRBJ2-3, with D perhaps given as TRBD1 or TRBD2 (5 bases each). The germline V and J ends were trimmed by 7 bases and 1 base, with 12 bases remaining between them. The V gene's germline CDR1 is LGHNT and CDR2 FRNRAP. This CDR3 is built from 14 residues.

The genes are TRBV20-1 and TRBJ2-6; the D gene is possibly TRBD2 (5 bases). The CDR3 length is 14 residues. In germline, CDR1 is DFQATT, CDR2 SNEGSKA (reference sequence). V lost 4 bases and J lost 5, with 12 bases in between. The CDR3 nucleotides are TGCAGTGCTACTCCAAGAGGGTGGGCCAACGTCCTGACTTTC. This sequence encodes CSATPRGWANVLTF.